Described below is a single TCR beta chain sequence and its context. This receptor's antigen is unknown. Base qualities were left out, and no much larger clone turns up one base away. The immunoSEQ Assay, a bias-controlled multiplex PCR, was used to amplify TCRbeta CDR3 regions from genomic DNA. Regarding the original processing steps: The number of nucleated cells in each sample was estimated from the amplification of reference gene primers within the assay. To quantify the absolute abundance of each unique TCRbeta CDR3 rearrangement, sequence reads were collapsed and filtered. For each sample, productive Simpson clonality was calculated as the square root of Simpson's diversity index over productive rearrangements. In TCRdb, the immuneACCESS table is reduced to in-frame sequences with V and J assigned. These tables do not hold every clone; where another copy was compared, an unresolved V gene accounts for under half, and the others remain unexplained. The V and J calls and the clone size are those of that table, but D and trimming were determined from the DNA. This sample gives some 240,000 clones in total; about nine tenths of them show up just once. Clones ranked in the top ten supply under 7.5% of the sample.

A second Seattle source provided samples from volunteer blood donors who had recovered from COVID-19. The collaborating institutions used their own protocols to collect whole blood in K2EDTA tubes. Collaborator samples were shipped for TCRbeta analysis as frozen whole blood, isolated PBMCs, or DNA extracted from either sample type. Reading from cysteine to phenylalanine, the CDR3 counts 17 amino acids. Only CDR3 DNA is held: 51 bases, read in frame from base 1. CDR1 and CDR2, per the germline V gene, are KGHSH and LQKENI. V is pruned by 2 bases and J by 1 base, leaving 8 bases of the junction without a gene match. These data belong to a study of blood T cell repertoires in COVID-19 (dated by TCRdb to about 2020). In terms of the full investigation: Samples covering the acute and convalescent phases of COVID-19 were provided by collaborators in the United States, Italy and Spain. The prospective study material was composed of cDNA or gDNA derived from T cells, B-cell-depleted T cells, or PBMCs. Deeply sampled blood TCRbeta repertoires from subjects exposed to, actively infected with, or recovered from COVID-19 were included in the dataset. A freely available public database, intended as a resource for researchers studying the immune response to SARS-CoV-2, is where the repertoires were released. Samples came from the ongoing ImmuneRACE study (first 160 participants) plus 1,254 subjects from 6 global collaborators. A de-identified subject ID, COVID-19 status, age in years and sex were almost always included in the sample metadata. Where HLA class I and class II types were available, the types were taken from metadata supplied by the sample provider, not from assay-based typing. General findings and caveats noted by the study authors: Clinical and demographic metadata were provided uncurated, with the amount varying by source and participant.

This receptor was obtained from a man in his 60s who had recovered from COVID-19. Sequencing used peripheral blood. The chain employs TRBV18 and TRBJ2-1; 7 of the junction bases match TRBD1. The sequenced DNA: TGTGCCAGCTCACCAAGTACAGGGGTAAGGTCCTACAATGAGCAGTTCTTC. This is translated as CASSPSTGVRSYNEQFF.